These 3 T cell receptor beta chains were all obtained from the same sample, sequenced in a study of OX40 agonist ivuxolimab in advanced cancers. The library came from the immunoSEQ multiplex PCR assay. Drawn from immuneACCESS, this table holds only the in-frame rearrangements with V and J called that TCRdb kept. Clones are partly lost; checked studies trace under half to an unresolved V gene and leave the rest unexplained. The sample records about 60,000 clones, roughly 86% of which are singletons. The ten top clones hold over 2.5% of the sample. The sample here was CD4+ or CD8+ T cells sorted from blood, taken in a trial of the OX40 agonist ivuxolimab. The origin of the receptors is an adult with an advanced solid tumor such as melanoma, head and neck, liver or kidney cancer.

The chain links TRBV28 to TRBJ1-1; no clear D gene. V was cut by 4 bases and J by 12 bases, with 9 bases left in between. This CDR3 is built from 10 residues. From germline, CDR1 is MDHEN and CDR2 SYDVKM. CDR3 loop: CASSSIETFF. In DNA, the CDR3 is TGTGCCAGCAGTTCAATTGAGACTTTCTTT.

The CDR3 spells CASSFGTSGSLDTQYF. The CDR3 DNA follows: TGTGCCAGCAGCTTCGGGACTAGCGGGAGTTTGGATACGCAGTATTTT. The rearrangement links TRBV11-2 to TRBJ2-3; 14 nucleotides align to TRBD2. Germline V lookup: CDR1 SGHAT, CDR2 FQNNGV. The V and J ends lost 3 bases and 6 bases, in that order; junction bases with no gene match: 5. The CDR3 is 16 residues long.

The CDR3: CASSRITGQVQFF. As DNA, the CDR3 is TGTGCCAGCAGCCGAATAACAGGGCAGGTGCAGTTCTTC. The V gene is TRBV28, the J gene TRBJ2-1, with a possible D match to TRBD1 (6 bases). Germline CDR1 and CDR2: MDHEN and SYDVKM. CDR3 size: 13 residues. The ends were cut back, 6 bases at V and 12 bases at J, with 18 bases in the middle.